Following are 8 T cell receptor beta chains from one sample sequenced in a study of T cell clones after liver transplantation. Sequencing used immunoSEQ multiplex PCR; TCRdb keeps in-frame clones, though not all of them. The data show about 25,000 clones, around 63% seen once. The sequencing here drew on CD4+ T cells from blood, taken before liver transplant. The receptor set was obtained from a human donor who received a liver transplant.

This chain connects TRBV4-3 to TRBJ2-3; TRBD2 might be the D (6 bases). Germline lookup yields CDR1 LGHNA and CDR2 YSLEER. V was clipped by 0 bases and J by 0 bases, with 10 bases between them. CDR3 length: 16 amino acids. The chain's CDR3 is CASSQDISGSTDTQYF. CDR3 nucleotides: TGCGCCAGCAGCCAAGATATTAGCGGAAGCACAGATACGCAGTATTTT.

The DNA of the CDR3 is TGTGCCAGCAGTCCAGGACAGACGAGGGAAAAACTGTTTTTT. Protein sequence: CASSPGQTREKLFF. The V gene is TRBV28, the J gene TRBJ1-4, with D perhaps matching TRBD1 (6 bases). The V end lost 5 bases, the J end lost 8 bases, and 15 bases lay between the germline ends. Germline CDR1 and CDR2: MDHEN and SYDVKM. The CDR3 sequence is 14 residues long. The full variable domain, in which reference TRBV28 and TRBJ1-4 provide the parts outside the CDR3, is DVKVTQSSRYLVKRTGEKVFLECVQDMDHENMFWYRQDPGLGLRLIYFSYDVKMKEKGDIPEGYSVSREKKERFSLILESASTNQTSMYLCASSPGQTREKLFFGSGTQLSVL.

The CDR3 region has the DNA TGTGCCAGCAGTAGTGCAGGGAACAGCAATCAGCCCCAGCATTTT. This codes for CASSSAGNSNQPQHF. The chain links TRBV6-5 to TRBJ1-5, with D possibly being TRBD1 (5 bases). V was pared by 5 bases and J by 1 base, with 12 bases between. Germline loops: CDR1 MNHEY, CDR2 SVGAGI. This CDR3 is 15 amino acids long.

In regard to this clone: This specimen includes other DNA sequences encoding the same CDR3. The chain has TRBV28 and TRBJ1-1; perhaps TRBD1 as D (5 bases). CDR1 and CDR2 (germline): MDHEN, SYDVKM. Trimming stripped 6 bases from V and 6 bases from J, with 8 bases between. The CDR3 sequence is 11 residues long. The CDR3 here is CASRGRPEAFF. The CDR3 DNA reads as TGTGCCAGCAGGGGGCGGCCTGAAGCTTTCTTT.

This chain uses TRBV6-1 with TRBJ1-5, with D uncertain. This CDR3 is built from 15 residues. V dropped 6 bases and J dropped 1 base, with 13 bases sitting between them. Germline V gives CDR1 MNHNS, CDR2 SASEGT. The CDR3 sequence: CASSFDLVSNQPQHF. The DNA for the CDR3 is TGTGCCAGCAGCTTTGACTTGGTAAGCAATCAGCCCCAGCATTTT.

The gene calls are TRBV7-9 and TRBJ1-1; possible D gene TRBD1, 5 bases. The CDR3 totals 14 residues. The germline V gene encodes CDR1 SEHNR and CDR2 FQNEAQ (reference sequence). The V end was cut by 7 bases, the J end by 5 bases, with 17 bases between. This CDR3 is CASNPSPGGTEAFF. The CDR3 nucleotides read TGTGCCAGCAACCCATCTCCCGGGGGAACTGAAGCTTTCTTT.

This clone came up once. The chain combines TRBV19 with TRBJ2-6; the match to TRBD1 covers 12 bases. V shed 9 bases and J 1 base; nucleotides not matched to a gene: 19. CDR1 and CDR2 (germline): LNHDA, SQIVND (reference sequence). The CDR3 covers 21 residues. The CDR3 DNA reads TGTGCCAGCGGACGCGGGACAGGGGGCTTATTCTTCTCGTCTGGGGCCAACGTCCTGACTTTC. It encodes CASGRGTGGLFFSSGANVLTF.

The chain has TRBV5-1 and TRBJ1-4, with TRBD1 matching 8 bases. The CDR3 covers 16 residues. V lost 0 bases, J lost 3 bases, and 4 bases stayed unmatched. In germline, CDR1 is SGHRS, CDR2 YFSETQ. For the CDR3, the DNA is TGCGCCAGCAGCTTGGGAGGACAGGGAGCTAATGAAAAACTGTTTTTT. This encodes CASSLGGQGANEKLFF.